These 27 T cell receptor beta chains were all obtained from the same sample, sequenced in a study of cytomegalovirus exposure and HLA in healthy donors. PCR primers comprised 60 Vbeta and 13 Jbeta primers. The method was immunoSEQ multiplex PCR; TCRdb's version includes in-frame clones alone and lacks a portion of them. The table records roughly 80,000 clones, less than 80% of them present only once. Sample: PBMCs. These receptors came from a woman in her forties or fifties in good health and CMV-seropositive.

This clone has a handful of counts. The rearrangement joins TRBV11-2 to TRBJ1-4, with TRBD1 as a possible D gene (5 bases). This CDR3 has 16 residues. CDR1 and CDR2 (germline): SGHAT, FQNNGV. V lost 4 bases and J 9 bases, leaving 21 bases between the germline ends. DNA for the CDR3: TGTGCCAGCAGCTCGCCCTTAGGGGCCAGTGGGCAAAAACTGTTTTTT. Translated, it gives CASSSPLGASGQKLFF.

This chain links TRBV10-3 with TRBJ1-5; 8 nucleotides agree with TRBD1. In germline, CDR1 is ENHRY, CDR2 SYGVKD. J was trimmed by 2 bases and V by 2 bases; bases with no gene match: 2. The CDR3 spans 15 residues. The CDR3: CAISEDRGGNQPQHF. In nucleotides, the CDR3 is TGTGCCATCAGTGAGGACAGGGGTGGCAATCAGCCCCAGCATTTT.

The CDR3 protein is CASSPAIRGTDTQYF. DNA for the CDR3: TGCGCCAGCAGCCCAGCCATCAGGGGCACAGATACGCAGTATTTT. V and J are TRBV5-1 and TRBJ2-3; possible D gene TRBD1, 5 bases. CDR1 and CDR2 (germline): SGHRS, YFSETQ. Trimming cost V 4 bases and J 1 base, with 13 bases left between them. The CDR3 extends over 15 amino acids.

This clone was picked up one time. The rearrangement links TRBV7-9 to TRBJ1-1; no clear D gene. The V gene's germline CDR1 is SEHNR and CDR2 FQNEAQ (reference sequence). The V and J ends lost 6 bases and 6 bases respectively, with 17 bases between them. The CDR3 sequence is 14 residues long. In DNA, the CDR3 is TGTGCCAGCAGTCAGTTCCCGGGTCCCGCTGAAGCTTTCTTT. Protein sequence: CASSQFPGPAEAFF.

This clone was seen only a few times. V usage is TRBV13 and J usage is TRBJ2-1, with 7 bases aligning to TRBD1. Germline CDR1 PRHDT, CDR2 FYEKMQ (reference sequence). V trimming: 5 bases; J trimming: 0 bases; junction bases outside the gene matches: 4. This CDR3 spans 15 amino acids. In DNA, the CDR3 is TGTGCCAGCAGCCTCCGACAGGGCTCCTACAATGAGCAGTTCTTC. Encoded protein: CASSLRQGSYNEQFF.

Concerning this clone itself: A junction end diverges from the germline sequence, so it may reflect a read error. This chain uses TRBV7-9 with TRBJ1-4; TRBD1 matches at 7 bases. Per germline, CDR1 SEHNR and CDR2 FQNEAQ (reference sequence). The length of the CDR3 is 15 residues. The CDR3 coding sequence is TGTTCCAGCAGCTTAGGGACAGCCCTTAATGAAAAACTGTTTTTT. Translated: CSSSLGTALNEKLFF.

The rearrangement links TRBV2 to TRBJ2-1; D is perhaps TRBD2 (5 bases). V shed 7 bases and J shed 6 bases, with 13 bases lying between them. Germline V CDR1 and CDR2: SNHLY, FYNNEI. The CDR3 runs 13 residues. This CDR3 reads CASTSTSLNEQFF. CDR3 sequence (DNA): TGTGCCAGCACCAGCACTAGTCTCAATGAGCAGTTCTTC.

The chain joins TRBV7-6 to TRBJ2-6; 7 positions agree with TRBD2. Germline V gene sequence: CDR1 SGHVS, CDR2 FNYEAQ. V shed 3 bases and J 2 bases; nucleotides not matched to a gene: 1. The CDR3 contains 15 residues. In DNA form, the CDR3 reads TGTGCCAGCAGCTTGGGGGGGACTGGGGCCAACGTCCTGACTTTC. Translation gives CASSLGGTGANVLTF.

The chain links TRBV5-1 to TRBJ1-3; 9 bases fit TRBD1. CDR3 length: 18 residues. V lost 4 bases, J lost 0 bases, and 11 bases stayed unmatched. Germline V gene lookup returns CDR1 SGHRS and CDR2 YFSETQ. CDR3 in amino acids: CASSRGGDRAASGNTIYF. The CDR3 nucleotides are TGCGCCAGCAGCCGGGGGGGGGACAGGGCCGCCTCTGGAAACACCATATATTTT.

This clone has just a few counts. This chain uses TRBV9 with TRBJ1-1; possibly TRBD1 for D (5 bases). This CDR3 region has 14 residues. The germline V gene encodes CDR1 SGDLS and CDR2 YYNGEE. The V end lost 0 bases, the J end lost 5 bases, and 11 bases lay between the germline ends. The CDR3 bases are TGTGCCAGCAGCGTAGGGATGCAGGGTACTGAAGCTTTCTTT. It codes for CASSVGMQGTEAFF.

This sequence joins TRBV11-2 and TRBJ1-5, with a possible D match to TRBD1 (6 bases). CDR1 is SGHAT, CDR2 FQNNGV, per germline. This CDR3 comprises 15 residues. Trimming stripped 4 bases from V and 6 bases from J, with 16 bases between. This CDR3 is CASSSSTGPFQPQHF. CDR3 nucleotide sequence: TGTGCCAGCAGCTCTTCGACAGGCCCTTTTCAGCCCCAGCATTTT.

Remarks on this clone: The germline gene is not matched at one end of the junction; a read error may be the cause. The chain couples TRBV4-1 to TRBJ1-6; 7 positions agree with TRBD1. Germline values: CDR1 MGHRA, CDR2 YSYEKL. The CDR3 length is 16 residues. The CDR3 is CASSQATGAGDSPLHF. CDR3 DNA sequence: TGTGCCAGCAGCCAGGCCACAGGGGCGGGTGACTCACCCCTCCACTTT.

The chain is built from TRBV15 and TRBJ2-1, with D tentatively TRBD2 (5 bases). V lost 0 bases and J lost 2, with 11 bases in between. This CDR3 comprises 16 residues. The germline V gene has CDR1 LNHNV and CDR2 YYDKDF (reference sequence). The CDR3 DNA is TGTGCCACCAGCAGAGATATCCGGGGAACCTACAATGAGCAGTTCTTC. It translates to CATSRDIRGTYNEQFF.

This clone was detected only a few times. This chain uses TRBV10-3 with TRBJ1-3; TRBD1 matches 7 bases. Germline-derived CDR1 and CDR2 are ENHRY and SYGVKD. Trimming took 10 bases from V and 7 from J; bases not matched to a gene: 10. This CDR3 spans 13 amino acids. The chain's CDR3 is CASTGVNGNTIYF. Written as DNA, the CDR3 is TGTGCCAGTACAGGGGTGAACGGCAACACCATATATTTT.

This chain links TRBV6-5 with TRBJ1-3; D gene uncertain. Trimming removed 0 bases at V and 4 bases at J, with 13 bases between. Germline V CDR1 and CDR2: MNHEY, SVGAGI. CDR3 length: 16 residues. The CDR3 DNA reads TGTGCCAGCAGTTACTCGATAGTGACAAGAGGAAACACCATATATTTT. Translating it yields CASSYSIVTRGNTIYF.

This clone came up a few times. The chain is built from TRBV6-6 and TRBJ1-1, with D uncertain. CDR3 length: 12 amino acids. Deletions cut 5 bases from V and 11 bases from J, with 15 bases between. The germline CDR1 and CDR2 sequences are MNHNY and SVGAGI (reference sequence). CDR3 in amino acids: CASSTIEGGAFF. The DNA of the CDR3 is TGTGCCAGCAGTACCATCGAGGGAGGGGCTTTCTTT.

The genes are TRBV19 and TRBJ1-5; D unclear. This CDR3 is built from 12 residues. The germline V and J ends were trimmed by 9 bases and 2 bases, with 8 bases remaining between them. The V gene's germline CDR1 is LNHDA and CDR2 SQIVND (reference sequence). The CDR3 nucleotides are TGTGCCAGCACACCTGGCAATCAGCCCCAGCATTTT. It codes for CASTPGNQPQHF.

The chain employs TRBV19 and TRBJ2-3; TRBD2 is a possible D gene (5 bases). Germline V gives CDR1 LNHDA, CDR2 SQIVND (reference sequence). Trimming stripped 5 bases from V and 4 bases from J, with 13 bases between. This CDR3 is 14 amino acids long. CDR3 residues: CASSFGDPPDTQYF. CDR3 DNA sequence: TGTGCCAGTAGTTTCGGGGATCCGCCAGATACGCAGTATTTT.

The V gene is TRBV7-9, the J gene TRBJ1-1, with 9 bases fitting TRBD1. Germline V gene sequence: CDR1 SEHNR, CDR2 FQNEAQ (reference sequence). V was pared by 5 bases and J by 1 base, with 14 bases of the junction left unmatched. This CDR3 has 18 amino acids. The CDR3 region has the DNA TGTGCCAGCAGCCCCCGTAAATGGACAGGGGAGACGAACACTGAAGCTTTCTTT. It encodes CASSPRKWTGETNTEAFF.

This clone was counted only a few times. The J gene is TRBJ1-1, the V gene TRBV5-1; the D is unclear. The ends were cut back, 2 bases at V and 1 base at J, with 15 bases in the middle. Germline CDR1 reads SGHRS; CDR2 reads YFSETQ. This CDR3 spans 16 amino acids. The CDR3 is CASSFGNAYENTEAFF. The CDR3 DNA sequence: TGCGCCAGCAGCTTCGGTAACGCCTATGAGAACACTGAAGCTTTCTTT.

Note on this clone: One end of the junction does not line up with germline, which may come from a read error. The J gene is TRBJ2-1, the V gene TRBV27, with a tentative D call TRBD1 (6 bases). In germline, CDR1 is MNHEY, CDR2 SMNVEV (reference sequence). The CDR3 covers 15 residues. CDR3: CASSSPGEQYNEQLF. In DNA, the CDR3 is TGTGCCAGCAGTTCTCCAGGGGAACAATACAATGAGCAGCTCTTC.

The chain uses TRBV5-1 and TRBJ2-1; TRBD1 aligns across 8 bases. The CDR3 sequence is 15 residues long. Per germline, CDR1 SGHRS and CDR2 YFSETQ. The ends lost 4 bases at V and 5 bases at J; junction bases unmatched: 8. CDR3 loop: CASSVTGESHNEQFF. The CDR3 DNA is TGCGCCAGCAGCGTGACAGGGGAGAGCCACAATGAGCAGTTCTTC.

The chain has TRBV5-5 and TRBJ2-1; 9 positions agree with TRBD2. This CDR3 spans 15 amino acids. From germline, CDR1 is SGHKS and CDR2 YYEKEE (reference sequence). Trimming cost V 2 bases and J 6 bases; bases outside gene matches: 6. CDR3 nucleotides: TGTGCCAGCAGCTTCTATGCGGGGGGGATCAATGAGCAGTTCTTC. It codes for CASSFYAGGINEQFF. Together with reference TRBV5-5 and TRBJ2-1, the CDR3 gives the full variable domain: DAGVTQSPTHLIKTRGQQVTLRCSPISGHKSVSWYQQVLGQGPQFIFQYYEKEERGRGNFPDRFSARQFPNYSSELNVNALLLGDSALYLCASSFYAGGINEQFFGPGTRLTVL.

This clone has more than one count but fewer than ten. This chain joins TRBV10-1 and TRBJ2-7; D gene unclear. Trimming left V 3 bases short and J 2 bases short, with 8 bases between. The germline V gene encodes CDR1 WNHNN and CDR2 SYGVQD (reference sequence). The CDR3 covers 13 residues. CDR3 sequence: CASSDRVTYEQYF. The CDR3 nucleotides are TGCGCCAGCAGTGACCGGGTCACCTACGAGCAGTACTTC.

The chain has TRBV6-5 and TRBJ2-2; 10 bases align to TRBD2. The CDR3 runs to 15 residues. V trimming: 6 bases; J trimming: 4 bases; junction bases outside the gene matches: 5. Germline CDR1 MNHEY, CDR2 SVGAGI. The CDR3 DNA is TGTGCCAGCAGAGCGGGGGGGCCAAGCACCGGGGAGCTGTTTTTT. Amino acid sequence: CASRAGGPSTGELFF.

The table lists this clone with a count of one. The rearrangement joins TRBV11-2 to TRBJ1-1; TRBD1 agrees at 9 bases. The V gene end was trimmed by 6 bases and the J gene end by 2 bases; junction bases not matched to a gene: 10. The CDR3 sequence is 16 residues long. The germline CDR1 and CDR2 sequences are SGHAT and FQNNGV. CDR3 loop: CASSSGTGYINTEAFF. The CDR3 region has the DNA TGTGCCAGCAGTTCCGGGACAGGGTATATTAACACTGAAGCTTTCTTT.

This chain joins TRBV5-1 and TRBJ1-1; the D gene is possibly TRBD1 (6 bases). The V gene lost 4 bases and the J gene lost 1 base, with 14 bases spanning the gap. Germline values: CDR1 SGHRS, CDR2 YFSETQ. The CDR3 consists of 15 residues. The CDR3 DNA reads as TGCGCCAGCAGCCCCCCGACAGGAAGGAACACTGAAGCTTTCTTT. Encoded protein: CASSPPTGRNTEAFF. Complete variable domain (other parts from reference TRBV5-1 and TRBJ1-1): KAGVTQTPRYLIKTRGQQVTLSCSPISGHRSVSWYQQTPGQGLQFLFEYFSETQRNKGNFPGRFSGRQFSNSRSEMNVSTLELGDSALYLCASSPPTGRNTEAFFGQGTRLTVV.